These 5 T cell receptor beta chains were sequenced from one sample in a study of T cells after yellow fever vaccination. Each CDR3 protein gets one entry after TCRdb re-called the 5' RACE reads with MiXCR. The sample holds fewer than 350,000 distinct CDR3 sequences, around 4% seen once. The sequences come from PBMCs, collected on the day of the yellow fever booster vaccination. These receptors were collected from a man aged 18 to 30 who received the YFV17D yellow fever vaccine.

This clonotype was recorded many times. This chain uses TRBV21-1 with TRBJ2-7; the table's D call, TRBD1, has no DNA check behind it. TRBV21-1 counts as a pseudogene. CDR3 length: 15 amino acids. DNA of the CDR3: TGTGCCAGCAGCAAAGGGGGCACCCACTCCTACGAGCAGTACTTC. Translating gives CASSKGGTHSYEQYF.

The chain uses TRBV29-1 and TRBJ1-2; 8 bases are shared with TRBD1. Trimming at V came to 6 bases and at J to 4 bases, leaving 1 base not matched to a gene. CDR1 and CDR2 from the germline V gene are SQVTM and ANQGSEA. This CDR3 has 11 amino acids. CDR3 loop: CSVGTGYGYTF. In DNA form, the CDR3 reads TGCAGCGTCGGGACAGGCTATGGCTACACCTTC.

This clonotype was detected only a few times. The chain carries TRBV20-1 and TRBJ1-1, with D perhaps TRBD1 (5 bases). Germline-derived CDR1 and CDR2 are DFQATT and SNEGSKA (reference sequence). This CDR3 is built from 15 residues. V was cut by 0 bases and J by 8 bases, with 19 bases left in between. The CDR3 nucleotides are TGCAGTGCTAGAGATCGAGGCGCCTCAGGGACCGAAGCTTTCTTT. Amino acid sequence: CSARDRGASGTEAFF.

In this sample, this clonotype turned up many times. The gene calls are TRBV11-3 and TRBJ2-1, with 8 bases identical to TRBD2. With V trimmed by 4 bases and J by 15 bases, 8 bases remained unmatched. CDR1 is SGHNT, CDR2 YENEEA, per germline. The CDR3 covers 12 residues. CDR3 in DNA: TGTGCCAGCAGCTACTCGGGGGGGCCTCTGTTCTTC. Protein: CASSYSGGPLFF.

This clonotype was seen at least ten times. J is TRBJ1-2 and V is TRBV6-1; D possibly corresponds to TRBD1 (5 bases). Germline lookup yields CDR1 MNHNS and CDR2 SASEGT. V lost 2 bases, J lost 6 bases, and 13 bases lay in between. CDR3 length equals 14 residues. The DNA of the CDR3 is TGTGCCAGCAGTGAACCTGCGGGGGTGGATGGCTACACCTTC. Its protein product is CASSEPAGVDGYTF.